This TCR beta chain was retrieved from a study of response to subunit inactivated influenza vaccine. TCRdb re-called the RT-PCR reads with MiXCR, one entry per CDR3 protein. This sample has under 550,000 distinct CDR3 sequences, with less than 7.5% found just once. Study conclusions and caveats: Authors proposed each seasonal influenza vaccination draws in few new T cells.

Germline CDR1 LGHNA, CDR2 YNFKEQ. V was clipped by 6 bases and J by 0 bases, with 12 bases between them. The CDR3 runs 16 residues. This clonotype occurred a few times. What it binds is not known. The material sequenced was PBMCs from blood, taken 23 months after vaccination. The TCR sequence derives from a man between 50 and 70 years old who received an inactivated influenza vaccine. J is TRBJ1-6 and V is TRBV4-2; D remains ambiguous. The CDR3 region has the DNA TGTGCCAGCAGGAGAGAGGGAAGCTCCTATAATTCACCCCTCCACTTT. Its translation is CASRREGSSYNSPLHF.